The T cell receptor beta chain described here comes from a study of blood T cell repertoires in COVID-19. In the original workflow: Estimated nucleated cell counts came from reference gene primer amplification. Profiled with immunoSEQ multiplex PCR; TCRdb holds only in-frame clones, not every one. That table furnishes V, J and clone size, whereas the DNA furnished D and trimming. The sample shows 140,000 to 150,000 clones, roughly 84% of them seen only once. This study enrolled people aged roughly 18 to 90 from about 24 US geographic areas. Each exposed participant met a COVID-19 case in the 2 weeks preceding study entry. With 2 bases removed from V and 4 bases from J, the gap between germline ends came to 12 bases. CDR1 SGHTS and CDR2 YDEGEE come from the germline V gene. The CDR3 extends over 14 amino acids.

The clonotype was recovered from a woman aged 45-65 years who had been exposed to COVID-19. The specimen was PBMCs or T cells enriched from blood (not recorded which). The chain has TRBV5-8 and TRBJ1-2; D may be TRBD1 (5 bases). The CDR3, as DNA: TGTGCCAGCAGCTTTATATCAGGGTTCTATGGCTACACCTTC. Amino acid sequence: CASSFISGFYGYTF.